Shown below are 24 T cell receptor beta chains from a single sample sequenced in a study of shared clonotypes between healthy human individuals. TCRdb keeps only in-frame clones here, not all; method: immunoSEQ multiplex PCR. Among hundreds of thousands of clones, around 72% were seen once, and the ten largest hold 1.7%. The sample taken for sequencing was memory CD4+ T cells sorted from blood. Documented subset: CD45RA-negative fraction. Receptor source: a young woman in good health.

The chain couples TRBV6-1 to TRBJ2-5; 9 bases map to TRBD2. Germline V CDR1 and CDR2: MNHNS, SASEGT. V shed 3 bases, J shed 4 bases, and the junction held 3 bases outside the gene matches. This CDR3 is built from 14 residues. The CDR3 DNA sequence: TGTGCCAGCAGTGATCTACTAGCGGGAGAGACCCAGTACTTC. Its protein is CASSDLLAGETQYF.

The chain is built from TRBV19 and TRBJ2-7; 13 nucleotides agree with TRBD2. Trimming removed 6 bases from V and 7 bases from J; junction bases left unmatched: 9. Germline V gene sequence: CDR1 LNHDA, CDR2 SQIVND (reference sequence). The CDR3 spans 15 residues. Written as DNA, the CDR3 is TGTGCCAGTAGGGACCCGGGACTAGCGGGGAGAGAGCAGTACTTC. It yields the protein CASRDPGLAGREQYF.

The chain joins TRBV28 to TRBJ2-6; 9 bases line up with TRBD1. The CDR3 contains 17 residues. Germline loops: CDR1 MDHEN, CDR2 SYDVKM. V was pared by 4 bases and J by 3 bases, with 7 bases of the junction left unmatched. The DNA for the CDR3 is TGTGCCAGCAGTTCCGGACAGGGGATTGGTGGGGCCAACGTCCTGACTTTC. This sequence encodes CASSSGQGIGGANVLTF.

This clone was detected many times. Here the CDR3 DNA reads TGTGCCAGCAGCCCCGGCCAGCGGGAGGGCAGTGAGCAGTTCTTC. The encoded protein is CASSPGQREGSEQFF. This chain links TRBV11-1 with TRBJ2-1, with 10 bases fitting TRBD2. This CDR3 contains 15 residues. Unmatched junction bases numbered 10, after V lost 5 bases and J lost 9 bases. The germline gives CDR1 SGHAT, CDR2 FQDESV (reference sequence).

The V and J genes are TRBV4-2 and TRBJ1-1; possible D gene TRBD1, 6 bases. Germline CDR1 reads LGHNA; CDR2 reads YNFKEQ. The CDR3 is 16 amino acids. Trimming took 0 bases from V and 10 from J, leaving 21 bases between them. CDR3 coding DNA: TGTGCCAGCAGCCAAGATTCCAGGGGCCGCCGGGAGGCAGCTTTCTTT. Translation gives CASSQDSRGRREAAFF.

The gene calls are TRBV27 and TRBJ2-7; TRBD1 agrees at 11 bases. The V segment lost 4 bases and the J segment 2 bases; nucleotides outside the gene matches: 4. Germline values: CDR1 MNHEY, CDR2 SMNVEV (reference sequence). This CDR3 spans 15 amino acids. CDR3 sequence reads: CASSSPGQGAYEQYF. The CDR3 DNA reads TGTGCCAGCAGTTCCCCGGGACAGGGGGCCTACGAGCAGTACTTC.

The chain combines TRBV7-6 with TRBJ2-5, with D tentatively TRBD1 (5 bases). CDR1 is SGHVS and CDR2 is FNYEAQ in the germline V gene. Between the trimmed V and J ends, which lost 1 base and 7 bases, there was a span of 16 bases. The CDR3 is 15 residues long. The CDR3, as DNA: TGTGCCAGCAGCTTAGTGGTGGACATTGGTCCGACCCAGTACTTC. Its translation is CASSLVVDIGPTQYF.

The rearrangement uses TRBV7-6 and TRBJ2-2; 9 bases map to TRBD2. CDR3 length equals 18 residues. Germline-derived CDR1 and CDR2 are SGHVS and FNYEAQ. Trimming at V came to 5 bases and at J to 0 bases, leaving 10 bases not matched to a gene. The CDR3 sequence: CASSRRLAEIANTGELFF. The CDR3 nucleotides read TGTGCCAGCAGCCGGCGACTAGCGGAGATCGCGAACACCGGGGAGCTGTTTTTT.

The chain has TRBV18 and TRBJ1-1; TRBD1 agrees at 8 bases. V lost 3 bases, J lost 2 bases, and 5 bases stayed unmatched. Germline loops: CDR1 KGHSH, CDR2 LQKENI. CDR3 length equals 15 residues. Written as DNA, the CDR3 is TGTGCCAGCTCACCGGGGCAGGGGGCCAACACTGAAGCTTTCTTT. Its protein is CASSPGQGANTEAFF. Variable domain in full (rest from reference TRBV18 and TRBJ1-1): NAGVMQNPRHLVRRRGQEARLRCSPMKGHSHVYWYRQLPEEGLKFMVYLQKENIIDESGMPKERFSAEFPKEGPSILRIQQVVRGDSAAYFCASSPGQGANTEAFFGQGTRLTVV.

The rearrangement links TRBV7-9 to TRBJ1-2, with D possibly TRBD1 on 5 matching bases. Germline CDR1 and CDR2: SEHNR and FQNEAQ (reference sequence). The CDR3 has 13 residues. DNA of the CDR3: TGTGCAGGCGGGGCCCCCGGGATATATGGCTACACCTTC. Protein product: CAGGAPGIYGYTF.

Only a few counts were recorded for this clone. This sequence joins TRBV18 and TRBJ2-3, with 7 positions matching TRBD2. CDR1 KGHSH and CDR2 LQKENI come from the germline V gene. The CDR3 contains 16 residues. V lost 3 bases to trimming and J lost 2 bases; unmatched junction nucleotides: 8. The CDR3 DNA sequence: TGTGCCAGCTCACCCCCGGAGCGGGGTAACACAGATACGCAGTATTTT. Protein sequence: CASSPPERGNTDTQYF.

J is TRBJ2-3 and V is TRBV7-9; TRBD1 is a possible D gene (6 bases). There are 14 residues in the CDR3. Germline CDR1 and CDR2: SEHNR and FQNEAQ (reference sequence). Trimming cost V 3 bases and J 8 bases, with 15 bases left between them. The CDR3 loop reads CASSFQGFKVTQYF. In DNA form, the CDR3 reads TGTGCCAGCAGCTTTCAGGGGTTCAAAGTTACGCAGTATTTT.

There are a few counts of this clone. The chain is built from TRBV25-1 and TRBJ2-3, with 10 bases that match TRBD2. Germline CDR1 is MGHDK and CDR2 is SYGVNS. Trimming removed 6 bases from V and 2 bases from J; junction bases left unmatched: 2. The CDR3 extends over 14 amino acids. CDR3 coding DNA: TGTGCCAGCAGAGGGACTAGCGCCACAGATACGCAGTATTTT. It is translated as CASRGTSATDTQYF. Using reference TRBV25-1 and TRBJ2-3 for the parts outside the CDR3, the full variable domain is EADIYQTPRYLVIGTGKKITLECSQTMGHDKMYWYQQDPGMELHLIHYSYGVNSTEKGDLSSESTVSRIRTEHFPLTLESARPSHTSQYLCASRGTSATDTQYFGPGTRLTVL.

This clone was observed a few times. The rearrangement joins TRBV5-1 to TRBJ2-7; D gene ambiguous. The germline V and J ends were trimmed by 0 bases and 0 bases, with 10 bases remaining between them. From germline, CDR1 is SGHRS and CDR2 YFSETQ. The CDR3 covers 15 residues. CDR3 sequence (DNA): TGCGCCAGCAGCTTGGACGGCAGTGGCTCCTACGAGCAGTACTTC. This sequence encodes CASSLDGSGSYEQYF.

The J gene is TRBJ1-6, the V gene TRBV21-1. TRBV21-1 is deemed a pseudogene. This CDR3 region has 15 residues. The CDR3 is CASTRGGGDNSPLHF. For the CDR3, the DNA is TGTGCCAGCACCCGAGGGGGAGGGGATAATTCACCCCTCCACTTT.

CDR3 in amino acids: CASSQEPTGPGANVLTF. The CDR3, as DNA: TGCGCCAGCAGCCAAGAGCCGACGGGCCCTGGGGCCAACGTCCTGACTTTC. This chain joins TRBV4-1 and TRBJ2-6; no reliable D call. The V gene lost 0 bases and the J gene lost 2 bases, with 11 bases spanning the gap. This CDR3 is built from 17 residues. Looked up from germline, CDR1 is MGHRA and CDR2 is YSYEKL.

The chain is built from TRBV29-1 and TRBJ2-1, with 8 bases matching TRBD1. The CDR3 loop spans 14 amino acids. Germline trimming cut 6 bases from V and 9 bases from J; bases unmatched to any gene: 13. CDR1 SQVTM and CDR2 ANQGSEA come from the germline V gene. Written as DNA, the CDR3 is TGCAGCGTCGGAACCCCCCAGGGGGCTGGTGAGCAGTTCTTC. As protein: CSVGTPQGAGEQFF.

CDR3 in DNA: TGCGCCAGCAGGTCCGGGACTGGCGGAGGCGAGCAGTACTTC. Amino acids: CASRSGTGGGEQYF. The chain carries TRBV5-1 and TRBJ2-7; a weak D match, TRBD2 (6 bases). Germline CDR1 SGHRS, CDR2 YFSETQ. The V end lost 5 bases, the J end lost 6 bases, and 18 bases lay between the germline ends. The CDR3 length is 14 residues.

This chain joins TRBV5-1 and TRBJ2-7; the match to TRBD1 covers 8 bases. The CDR3 is made up of 21 amino acids. The V gene end was trimmed by 3 bases and the J gene end by 7 bases; junction bases not matched to a gene: 30. CDR1 and CDR2 from the germline V gene are SGHRS and YFSETQ. The chain's CDR3 is CASSSGRGQVRRPGSPGEQYF. As DNA, the CDR3 is TGCGCCAGCAGCTCTGGGCGGGGACAGGTCCGGAGGCCTGGATCTCCGGGGGAGCAGTACTTC. The full variable domain, in which reference TRBV5-1 and TRBJ2-7 provide the parts outside the CDR3, is KAGVTQTPRYLIKTRGQQVTLSCSPISGHRSVSWYQQTPGQGLQFLFEYFSETQRNKGNFPGRFSGRQFSNSRSEMNVSTLELGDSALYLCASSSGRGQVRRPGSPGEQYFGPGTRLTVT.

The CDR3 is CASSLPGGLSCNQPQHF. As DNA, the CDR3 is TGTGCCAGCAGCTTACCCGGGGGCCTTTCGTGCAATCAGCCCCAGCATTTT. J is TRBJ1-5 and V is TRBV5-6; D is possibly TRBD1 (6 bases). The CDR3 has 17 amino acids. The germline gives CDR1 SGHDT, CDR2 YYEEEE. V shed 2 bases and J shed 2 bases, with 17 bases lying between them.

This clone is a singleton in its sample. V is TRBV5-1 and J is TRBJ2-1; TRBD2 matches at 8 bases. The V and J ends lost 0 bases and 6 bases, in that order; junction bases with no gene match: 8. The CDR3 is made up of 16 amino acids. CDR1 and CDR2 (germline): SGHRS, YFSETQ. The CDR3 sequence is CASSLGTSTPLNEQFF. DNA of the CDR3: TGCGCCAGCAGCTTGGGGACTAGCACACCCCTCAATGAGCAGTTCTTC.

CDR3 sequence reads: CASSFGIRVGVETQYF. Here the CDR3 DNA reads TGCGCCAGCAGCTTTGGTATCAGAGTGGGAGTGGAGACCCAGTACTTC. The chain has TRBV5-1 and TRBJ2-5; D is perhaps TRBD2 (5 bases). CDR3 length equals 16 residues. Germline V gene data show CDR1 as SGHRS and CDR2 as YFSETQ. Trimming took off 2 bases at V and 5 bases at J, with 19 bases between the two ends.

About this clone: The same CDR3 is also encoded by other DNA sequences in this sample. The chain recombines TRBV18 with TRBJ2-5; TRBD2 might be the D (5 bases). This CDR3 is 13 amino acids long. CDR1 is KGHSH and CDR2 is LQKENI in the germline V gene. V was clipped by 2 bases and J by 4 bases, with 8 bases between them. CDR3 bases: TGTGCCAGCTCACCAGGCGCGGGAGAGACCCAGTACTTC. Translated, it gives CASSPGAGETQYF.

This chain connects TRBV2 to TRBJ1-1, with 10 nucleotides matching TRBD1. The CDR3 has 13 amino acids. V lost 6 bases and J lost 4; bases outside the gene matches: 2. Germline CDR1 SNHLY, CDR2 FYNNEI. The CDR3 region is CASRGQGSTEAFF. CDR3 sequence (DNA): TGTGCCAGCAGGGGACAGGGGAGCACTGAAGCTTTCTTT.